The subject of this entry is one T cell receptor (beta chain). From germline, CDR1 is MNHEY and CDR2 SVGAGI. V gave up 7 bases and J gave up 9 bases; unmatched junction bases: 12. The CDR3 length is 15 residues. TCRdb keeps only in-frame clones here, not all; method: immunoSEQ multiplex PCR. The sample records roughly 1 million clones, 75% to 80% being singletons. This record belongs to a study of shared clonotypes between healthy human individuals. V usage is TRBV6-5 and J usage is TRBJ2-2, with TRBD1 matching over 9 bases. The source is a man aged 18 to 29 in good health. Some clones in this sample may be carry-over from other donors' samples. The material sequenced was memory CD4+ T cells from PBMCs. The subset here: CD45RA-negative fraction. This CDR3 is CASKGDREIFRELFF. The CDR3 nucleotides read TGTGCCAGCAAAGGGGACAGGGAAATCTTCCGGGAGCTGTTTTTT.